These 32 T cell receptor beta chains were sequenced from one sample in a study of beta chain features in type 1 diabetes. cDNA synthesis used the whole RNA isolate, giving expressed TCRB sequences. Using immunoSEQ multiplex PCR, the repertoire was profiled, and TCRdb retains in-frame clones only, with some absent. The sample yields more than 300,000 clones, 10% to 15% seen once. The specimen sequenced was naive CD4+ T cells from blood. These receptors all come from a man younger than 30 in good health.

The gene calls are TRBV18 and TRBJ2-2; no reliable D call. With 2 bases removed from V and 3 bases from J, the gap between germline ends came to 7 bases. Germline V gives CDR1 KGHSH, CDR2 LQKENI. The CDR3 extends over 14 amino acids. Written as DNA, the CDR3 is TGTGCCAGCTCACCAGGGCGCCACACCGGGGAGCTGTTTTTT. Encoded protein: CASSPGRHTGELFF.

This clone was seen a handful of times. The chain joins TRBV5-1 to TRBJ2-5, with D possibly being TRBD2 (6 bases). This CDR3 is 15 amino acids long. CDR1 is SGHRS, CDR2 YFSETQ, per germline. Trimming took 0 bases from V and 5 from J, leaving 14 bases between them. The CDR3 nucleotides read TGCGCCAGCAGCTTGGCCCGCAGGAGGGGTGAGACCCAGTACTTC. Its translation: CASSLARRRGETQYF.

The chain joins TRBV15 to TRBJ2-7; D perhaps matches TRBD1 (6 bases). CDR1 is LNHNV, CDR2 YYDKDF, per germline (reference sequence). The V end was cut by 1 base, the J end by 5 bases, with 12 bases between. The CDR3 covers 14 residues. CDR3 loop: CATSRGQVIHEQYF. Written as DNA, the CDR3 is TGTGCCACCAGCAGAGGACAGGTGATCCACGAGCAGTACTTC.

This clone was recorded a few times. The chain combines TRBV28 with TRBJ2-1, with 7 nucleotides matching TRBD1. Per germline, CDR1 MDHEN and CDR2 SYDVKM. V lost 3 bases to trimming and J lost 7 bases; unmatched junction nucleotides: 3. CDR3 length equals 13 residues. The DNA for the CDR3 is TGTGCCAGCAGTTTGGGACAGCGGAATGAGCAGTTCTTC. Translation gives CASSLGQRNEQFF.

V usage is TRBV30 and J usage is TRBJ1-1; 7 positions agree with TRBD1. From germline, CDR1 is GTSNPN and CDR2 SVGIG (reference sequence). The CDR3 is 14 amino acids. The junction had 4 bases not matched to a gene; V was cut back by 3 bases and J by 0 bases. CDR3 bases: TGTGCCTGGAGGACCGGGACAGTGAACACTGAAGCTTTCTTT. Translated: CAWRTGTVNTEAFF.

Only a few counts were recorded for this clone. V is TRBV30 and J is TRBJ1-2, with TRBD1 as a possible D gene (5 bases). V was pared by 0 bases and J by 5 bases, with 13 bases between. CDR3 length: 14 amino acids. The V gene's germline CDR1 is GTSNPN and CDR2 SVGIG (reference sequence). In nucleotides, the CDR3 is TGTGCCTGGAGTGTATCCGGACACAGGTATGGCTACACCTTC. Amino acid sequence: CAWSVSGHRYGYTF.

This clone was recorded a few times. V gene TRBV9 combines with J gene TRBJ2-7; D not certain. The ends were cut back, 1 base at V and 3 bases at J, with 11 bases in the middle. The CDR3 runs to 14 residues. The V gene's germline CDR1 is SGDLS and CDR2 YYNGEE. CDR3 coding DNA: TGTGCCAGCAGCGTATCATCCAGGAACTACGAGCAGTACTTC. Translation: CASSVSSRNYEQYF.

The chain recombines TRBV30 with TRBJ1-1, with 7 positions matching TRBD1. The V and J ends lost 5 bases and 0 bases, in that order; junction bases with no gene match: 3. The CDR3 sequence is 13 residues long. Germline lookup yields CDR1 GTSNPN and CDR2 SVGIG (reference sequence). CDR3 DNA sequence: TGTGCCTGGGGGACAGACATGAACACTGAAGCTTTCTTT. It codes for CAWGTDMNTEAFF.

This clone came up a few times. This chain joins TRBV28 and TRBJ1-1, with a tentative D call TRBD1 (6 bases). V lost 4 bases and J 3 bases, leaving 12 bases between the germline ends. The length of the CDR3 is 14 residues. Germline V gene data show CDR1 as MDHEN and CDR2 as SYDVKM. The CDR3 loop reads CASSSGQFHTEAFF. The CDR3, as DNA: TGTGCCAGCAGTTCCGGACAGTTCCACACTGAAGCTTTCTTT.

This clone turned up a few times. The rearrangement links TRBV28 to TRBJ1-2, with unresolved D. Germline CDR1 MDHEN, CDR2 SYDVKM. V was pared by 10 bases and J by 1 base, with 16 bases between. This CDR3 has 14 residues. The CDR3 bases are TGTGCCACCCTTCCGGGCGGGTATAACTATGGCTACACCTTC. This codes for CATLPGGYNYGYTF.

This chain joins TRBV5-1 and TRBJ2-3; 16 nucleotides align to TRBD2. With 0 bases clipped from V and 5 bases from J, the junction kept 12 bases outside the gene matches. This CDR3 has 20 residues. The germline CDR1 and CDR2 sequences are SGHRS and YFSETQ. In nucleotides, the CDR3 is TGCGCCAGCAGCTTGGCCTCTTCTGGGACTAGCGGGGGGGCACAAGATACGCAGTATTTT. Encoded protein: CASSLASSGTSGGAQDTQYF.

The gene calls are TRBV11-2 and TRBJ2-7, with 10 positions matching TRBD2. CDR1 and CDR2 from the germline V gene are SGHAT and FQNNGV. This CDR3 spans 13 amino acids. J was trimmed by 3 bases and V by 9 bases; bases with no gene match: 5. The DNA of the CDR3 is TGTGCCAGTTCTAGCGGGAGCCGCTACGAGCAGTACTTC. This encodes CASSSGSRYEQYF.

This clone was detected a few times. The chain has TRBV30 and TRBJ1-2, with TRBD1 as a possible D gene (5 bases). CDR3 length: 11 amino acids. Per germline, CDR1 GTSNPN and CDR2 SVGIG (reference sequence). V was cut by 5 bases and J by 4 bases, with 8 bases left in between. CDR3 loop: CAWDGGYGYTF. In nucleotides, the CDR3 is TGTGCCTGGGACGGGGGCTATGGCTACACCTTC.

There are a few counts of this clone. This sequence joins TRBV19 and TRBJ1-2; TRBD1 is a possible D gene (6 bases). Germline V CDR1 and CDR2: LNHDA, SQIVND (reference sequence). V lost 5 bases and J lost 0, with 10 bases in between. The CDR3 has 14 amino acids. The CDR3: CASSPDSSNYGYTF. The CDR3 nucleotides are TGTGCCAGTAGTCCGGACAGTTCTAACTATGGCTACACCTTC.

On this clone: The germline gene is not matched at one end of the junction; a read error may be the cause. The chain employs TRBV28 and TRBJ2-2; D gene uncertain. CDR3 length equals 12 residues. Germline CDR1 is MDHEN and CDR2 is SYDVKM. This chain's CDR3 is CTRQRATGELFF. CDR3 DNA: TGTACCAGGCAGCGAGCCACCGGGGAGCTGTTTTTT.

This clone turned up a few times. The chain is built from TRBV7-2 and TRBJ2-1, with D possibly TRBD1 on 5 matching bases. CDR3 length: 14 amino acids. Germline assignment: CDR1 SGHTA and CDR2 FQGNSA. V was pared by 3 bases and J by 0 bases, with 6 bases between. This chain's CDR3 is CASSFDSSYNEQFF. The CDR3 DNA follows: TGTGCCAGCAGCTTCGACAGCTCCTACAATGAGCAGTTCTTC.

The rearrangement uses TRBV7-3 and TRBJ2-1; 12 bases align to TRBD2. Germline V gene lookup returns CDR1 SGHTA and CDR2 FQGTGA. The V gene end was trimmed by 4 bases and the J gene end by 1 base; junction bases not matched to a gene: 5. The CDR3 is made up of 17 amino acids. CDR3 protein: CASSSRTSGASYNEQFF. CDR3 nucleotides: TGTGCCAGCAGCTCTCGGACTAGCGGGGCGTCCTACAATGAGCAGTTCTTC.

This clone appeared a few times. The chain combines TRBV6-5 with TRBJ1-5, with TRBD1 as a possible D gene (5 bases). In germline, CDR1 is MNHEY, CDR2 SVGAGI. V lost 0 bases and J 4 bases, leaving 10 bases between the germline ends. CDR3 size: 15 residues. The CDR3 region is CASSYSNGGNQPQHF. The CDR3 nucleotides are TGTGCCAGCAGTTACTCCAACGGGGGAAATCAGCCCCAGCATTTT.

This clone appeared a few times. The chain recombines TRBV6-5 with TRBJ1-6; the match to TRBD1 covers 7 bases. This CDR3 spans 14 amino acids. The germline gives CDR1 MNHEY, CDR2 SVGAGI. V shed 6 bases and J 6 bases; nucleotides not matched to a gene: 5. CDR3: CASSLRDSNSPLHF. CDR3 DNA sequence: TGTGCCAGCAGCCTCCGGGACAGTAATTCACCCCTCCACTTT.

V gene TRBV14 combines with J gene TRBJ1-5, with TRBD1 matching over 7 bases. Germline V gene sequence: CDR1 SGHDN, CDR2 FVKESK. After removal of 3 bases from V and 1 base from J, the junction contained 3 bases not matched to a gene. This CDR3 is built from 15 residues. CDR3: CASSQGQYSNQPQHF. In nucleotides, the CDR3 is TGTGCCAGCAGCCAGGGACAGTACAGCAATCAGCCCCAGCATTTT.

This clone was seen more than once but under ten times. This chain connects TRBV2 to TRBJ1-5; 8 bases line up with TRBD1. Germline assignment: CDR1 SNHLY and CDR2 FYNNEI. J lost 2 bases, V lost 6 bases, and 6 bases had no gene match. CDR3 length: 15 amino acids. CDR3 loop: CASRTGVEGNQPQHF. The CDR3 DNA is TGTGCCAGCAGGACAGGGGTAGAGGGCAATCAGCCCCAGCATTTT.

The chain joins TRBV5-1 to TRBJ1-2; D is undetermined. Germline V gives CDR1 SGHRS, CDR2 YFSETQ. Trimming left V 0 bases short and J 3 bases short, with 6 bases between. The CDR3 has 13 residues. As DNA, the CDR3 is TGCGCCAGCAGCTTGGCGGCGGACTATGGCTACACCTTC. Its protein is CASSLAADYGYTF. Complete variable domain (other parts from reference TRBV5-1 and TRBJ1-2): KAGVTQTPRYLIKTRGQQVTLSCSPISGHRSVSWYQQTPGQGLQFLFEYFSETQRNKGNFPGRFSGRQFSNSRSEMNVSTLELGDSALYLCASSLAADYGYTFGSGTRLTVV.

This chain joins TRBV30 and TRBJ2-7; 8 bases align to TRBD1. CDR3 length: 15 amino acids. Germline V gene data show CDR1 as GTSNPN and CDR2 as SVGIG (reference sequence). J gave up 1 base and V 3 bases, and 8 bases lay outside the gene matches. The CDR3, as DNA: TGTGCCTGGAGCCAGGGGGCCCTAAGATCCTACGAGCAGTACTTC. Protein product: CAWSQGALRSYEQYF.

The V call is TRBV25-1, the J call TRBJ2-3; 10 bases line up with TRBD2. Losses at the gene ends were 6 bases for V and 5 bases for J; bases not matched to a gene: 8. This CDR3 region has 15 residues. The V gene's germline CDR1 is MGHDK and CDR2 SYGVNS. As DNA, the CDR3 is TGTGCCAGCAGGAGGAGCGGGGGGGCGAGAGATACGCAGTATTTT. It codes for CASRRSGGARDTQYF.

This clone was counted between two and nine times. The chain combines TRBV7-3 with TRBJ2-1; D is perhaps TRBD1 (5 bases). CDR1 is SGHTA and CDR2 is FQGTGA in the germline V gene. The CDR3 spans 15 residues. Deletions cut 5 bases from V and 6 bases from J, with 17 bases between. DNA for the CDR3: TGTGCCAGCAGCCCCCCCGGCGGCAGGGCCAATGAGCAGTTCTTC. It specifies CASSPPGGRANEQFF.

The chain has TRBV11-1 and TRBJ1-5; 10 bases are shared with TRBD1. Germline V lookup: CDR1 SGHAT, CDR2 FQDESV (reference sequence). After removal of 5 bases from V and 4 bases from J, the junction contained 8 bases not matched to a gene. The CDR3 is 16 amino acids. The CDR3 DNA sequence: TGTGCCAGCAGCCATAAGGAGGACAGGGGGAATCAGCCCCAGCATTTT. It specifies CASSHKEDRGNQPQHF.

The chain couples TRBV4-2 to TRBJ2-5, with TRBD2 identical over 8 bases. The junction had 5 bases not matched to a gene; V was cut back by 1 base and J by 1 base. The CDR3 has 16 residues. Germline assignment: CDR1 LGHNA and CDR2 YNFKEQ. CDR3 in DNA: TGTGCCAGCAGCCAAGGACCCGGGACTAGCCAAGAGACCCAGTACTTC. Translating gives CASSQGPGTSQETQYF.

This chain links TRBV27 with TRBJ1-1, with TRBD1 matching 8 bases. With 7 bases clipped from V and 1 base from J, the junction kept 8 bases outside the gene matches. This CDR3 is 15 amino acids long. CDR1 MNHEY and CDR2 SMNVEV come from the germline V gene (reference sequence). CDR3 protein: CASTSGGARNTEAFF. The CDR3 DNA is TGTGCCAGCACCTCAGGGGGCGCGAGGAACACTGAAGCTTTCTTT.

This clone was observed a handful of times. The rearrangement links TRBV28 to TRBJ2-7, with unresolved D. CDR1 MDHEN and CDR2 SYDVKM come from the germline V gene. The CDR3 is made up of 13 amino acids. The V end was cut by 8 bases, the J end by 5 bases, with 16 bases between. The CDR3 loop reads CASHRTVGDEQYF. The CDR3 DNA is TGTGCCAGCCATCGAACGGTGGGCGACGAGCAGTACTTC.

J is TRBJ2-7 and V is TRBV7-8, with 7 bases fitting TRBD1. The junction had 10 bases not matched to a gene; V was cut back by 5 bases and J by 3 bases. Germline V CDR1 and CDR2: SGHVS, FQNEAQ. The CDR3 runs to 15 residues. The CDR3 coding sequence is TGTGCCAGCAGCCGCAAAACAGGGGATATCTACGAGCAGTACTTC. This encodes CASSRKTGDIYEQYF.

The table lists this clone with a few counts. This chain uses TRBV18 with TRBJ2-5; the D gene is possibly TRBD1 (5 bases). The V end lost 2 bases, the J end lost 5 bases, and 12 bases lay between the germline ends. The CDR3 extends over 14 amino acids. Germline V gives CDR1 KGHSH, CDR2 LQKENI. The CDR3 spells CASSPRGGRETQYF. DNA for the CDR3: TGTGCCAGCTCACCAAGGGGCGGTAGGGAGACCCAGTACTTC.

The chain employs TRBV7-3 and TRBJ2-3, with 12 bases identical to TRBD1. This CDR3 has 16 amino acids. CDR1 and CDR2 (germline): SGHTA, FQGTGA. Trimming cost V 5 bases and J 3 bases; bases outside gene matches: 6. The CDR3 bases are TGTGCCAGCAGCCCTCGGGACAGGGGGCTAACAGATACGCAGTATTTT. Its protein product is CASSPRDRGLTDTQYF.